What follows are 9 T cell receptor beta chains derived from one specimen sequenced in a study of CD8 T cells in ankylosing spondylitis. TCRdb re-analysed the 5' RACE reads in MiXCR, keeping a single row per CDR3 protein. Here the sample spans about 250,000 distinct CDR3 sequences, about 10% being singletons. Input material: blood, either unsorted or a sorted T cell fraction (not recorded which). These receptor sequences come from a male donor with ankylosing spondylitis or in good health (not recorded which).

This clonotype was detected many times. The rearrangement uses TRBV5-1 and TRBJ1-5, with 9 positions matching TRBD1. The CDR3 contains 15 residues. J was trimmed by 5 bases and V by 0 bases; bases with no gene match: 3. CDR1 SGHRS and CDR2 YFSETQ come from the germline V gene. CDR3 nucleotides: TGCGCCAGCAGCTTGGCTGGGACAGGGCATCAGCCCCAGCATTTT. Amino acids: CASSLAGTGHQPQHF.

There are many counts of this clonotype. J is TRBJ2-1 and V is TRBV20-1; 15 bases match TRBD2. CDR3 length: 14 residues. The germline V gene encodes CDR1 DFQATT and CDR2 SNEGSKA (reference sequence). After removal of 5 bases from V and 8 bases from J, the junction contained 4 bases not matched to a gene. The CDR3 here is CSARTSGRGHEQFF. In DNA form, the CDR3 reads TGCAGTGCTCGGACTAGCGGGAGGGGGCATGAGCAGTTCTTC.

This clonotype appeared many times. CDR3 loop: CSVAHTDTQYF. DNA for the CDR3: TGCAGCGTTGCCCACACAGATACGCAGTATTTT. The chain joins TRBV29-1 to TRBJ2-3; no firm D call. This CDR3 contains 11 residues. Germline assignment: CDR1 SQVTM and CDR2 ANQGSEA. The ends were cut back, 4 bases at V and 2 bases at J, with 4 bases in the middle.

There are many counts of this clonotype. The chain employs TRBV25-1 and TRBJ1-4; D remains ambiguous. This CDR3 has 15 amino acids. Between the trimmed V and J ends, which lost 4 bases and 3 bases, there was a span of 12 bases. The V gene's germline CDR1 is MGHDK and CDR2 SYGVNS. The CDR3, as DNA: TGTGCCAGCAGTGGAATTACAGCCTCTAATGAAAAACTGTTTTTT. Translating gives CASSGITASNEKLFF.

This clonotype showed up many times. The chain has TRBV29-1 and TRBJ2-7; D tentatively reads TRBD1 or TRBD2 (5 bases each). Germline assignment: CDR1 SQVTM and CDR2 ANQGSEA. CDR3 length equals 12 residues. V lost 6 bases and J 6 bases, leaving 15 bases between the germline ends. The CDR3 sequence is CSVRTEGFEQYF. The CDR3 region has the DNA TGCAGCGTCCGCACCGAGGGGTTCGAGCAGTACTTC.

Details on this clonotype: It may be a read error: a sequence one base away is much more abundant. The chain is built from TRBV5-5 and TRBJ2-3; possibly TRBD1 for D (5 bases). The ends were cut back, 4 bases at V and 5 bases at J, with 14 bases in the middle. The CDR3 spans 14 residues. Germline V gives CDR1 SGHKS, CDR2 YYEKEE (reference sequence). The CDR3 reads CASSLGHGKDTQYF. The CDR3 DNA sequence: TGTGCCAGCAGCCTCGGACACGGCAAAGATACGCAGTATTTT.

This clonotype was seen ten or more times. This chain uses TRBV28 with TRBJ2-1; possible D gene TRBD2, 5 bases. The CDR3 has 14 residues. The V gene lost 6 bases and the J gene lost 8 bases, with 17 bases spanning the gap. Germline CDR1 is MDHEN and CDR2 is SYDVKM. The CDR3 coding sequence is TGTGCCAGCAGAGCCGACTATAGCCTCTATGAGCAGTTCTTC. Residues: CASRADYSLYEQFF. Supplemented by reference TRBV28 and TRBJ2-1, the full variable domain reads DVKVTQSSRYLVKRTGEKVFLECVQDMDHENMFWYRQDPGLGLRLIYFSYDVKMKEKGDIPEGYSVSREKKERFSLILESASTNQTSMYLCASRADYSLYEQFFGPGTRLTVL.

At least ten counts were recorded for this clonotype. This chain connects TRBV29-1 to TRBJ2-2; tentative D call: TRBD1 (6 bases). V lost 6 bases and J lost 1, with 12 bases in between. The CDR3 is 14 residues long. Germline-derived CDR1 and CDR2 are SQVTM and ANQGSEA. The CDR3 reads CSVQARGNTGELFF. CDR3 bases: TGCAGCGTCCAGGCCAGGGGGAACACCGGGGAGCTGTTTTTT.

This clonotype has just a few counts. The chain has TRBV7-2 and TRBJ2-7, with D tentatively TRBD1 (5 bases). This CDR3 is built from 13 residues. Trimming took 1 base from V and 7 from J, leaving 11 bases between them. The germline V gene encodes CDR1 SGHTA and CDR2 FQGNSA. CDR3 protein: CASSLGGYSEQYF. DNA for the CDR3: TGTGCCAGCAGCTTAGGGGGCTATTCGGAGCAGTACTTC.